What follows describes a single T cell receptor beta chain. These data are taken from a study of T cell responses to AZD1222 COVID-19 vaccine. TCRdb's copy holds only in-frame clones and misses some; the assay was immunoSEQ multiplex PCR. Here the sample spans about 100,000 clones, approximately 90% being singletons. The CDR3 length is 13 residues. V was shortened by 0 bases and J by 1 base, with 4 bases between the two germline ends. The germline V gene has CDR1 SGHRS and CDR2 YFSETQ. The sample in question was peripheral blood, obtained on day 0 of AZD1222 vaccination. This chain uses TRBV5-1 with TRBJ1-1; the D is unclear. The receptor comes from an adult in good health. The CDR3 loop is CASSLGANTEAFF. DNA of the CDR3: TGCGCCAGCAGCTTGGGGGCGAACACTGAAGCTTTCTTT.